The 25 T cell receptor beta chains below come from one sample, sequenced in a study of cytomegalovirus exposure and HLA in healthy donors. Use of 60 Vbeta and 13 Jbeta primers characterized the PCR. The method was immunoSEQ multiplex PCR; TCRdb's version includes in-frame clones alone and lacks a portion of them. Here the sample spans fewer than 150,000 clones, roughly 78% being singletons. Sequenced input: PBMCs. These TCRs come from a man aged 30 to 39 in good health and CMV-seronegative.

CDR3 sequence: CASSPANTGELFF. The CDR3 DNA is TGTGCCAGCAGCCCAGCGAACACCGGGGAGCTGTTTTTT. The V gene is TRBV7-3, the J gene TRBJ2-2; D is undetermined. CDR3 size: 13 residues. V was pared by 5 bases and J by 0 bases, with 4 bases between. Germline CDR1 is SGHTA and CDR2 is FQGTGA. The full variable domain, with the rest looked up from reference TRBV7-3 and TRBJ2-2, is GAGVSQTPSNKVTEKGKYVELRCDPISGHTALYWYRQSLGQGPEFLIYFQGTGAADDSGLPNDRFFAVRPEGSVSTLKIQRTERGDSAVYLCASSPANTGELFFGEGSRLTVL.

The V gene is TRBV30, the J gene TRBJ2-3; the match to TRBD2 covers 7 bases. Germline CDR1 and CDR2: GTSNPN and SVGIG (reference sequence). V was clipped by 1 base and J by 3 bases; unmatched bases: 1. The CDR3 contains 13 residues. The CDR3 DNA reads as TGTGCCTGGAGTGGGACTAGTACAGATACGCAGTATTTT. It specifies CAWSGTSTDTQYF.

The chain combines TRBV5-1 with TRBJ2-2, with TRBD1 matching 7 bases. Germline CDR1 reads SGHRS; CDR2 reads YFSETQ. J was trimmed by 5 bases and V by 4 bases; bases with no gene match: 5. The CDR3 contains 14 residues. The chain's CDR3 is CASSPATGTGELFF. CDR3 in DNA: TGCGCCAGCAGCCCGGCGACAGGGACCGGGGAGCTGTTTTTT.

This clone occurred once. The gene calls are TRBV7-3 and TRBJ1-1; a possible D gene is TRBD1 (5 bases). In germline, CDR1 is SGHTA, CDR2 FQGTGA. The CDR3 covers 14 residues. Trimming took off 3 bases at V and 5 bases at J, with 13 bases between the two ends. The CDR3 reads CASSFQGYGTEAFF. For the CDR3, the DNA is TGTGCCAGCAGCTTCCAGGGTTACGGTACTGAAGCTTTCTTT.

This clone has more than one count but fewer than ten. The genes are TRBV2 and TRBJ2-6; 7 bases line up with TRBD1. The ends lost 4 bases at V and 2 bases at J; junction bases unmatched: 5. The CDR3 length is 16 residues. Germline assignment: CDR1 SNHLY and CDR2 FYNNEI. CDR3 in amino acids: CASSGLQGPGANVLTF. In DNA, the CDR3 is TGTGCCAGCAGTGGGCTACAGGGGCCTGGGGCCAACGTCCTGACTTTC.

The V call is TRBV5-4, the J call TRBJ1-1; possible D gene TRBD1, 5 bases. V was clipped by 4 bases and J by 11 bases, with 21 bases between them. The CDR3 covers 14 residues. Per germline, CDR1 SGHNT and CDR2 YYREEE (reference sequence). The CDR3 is CASSQGGPGNAAFF. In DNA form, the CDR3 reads TGTGCCAGCAGCCAGGGAGGACCGGGGAACGCGGCTTTCTTT.

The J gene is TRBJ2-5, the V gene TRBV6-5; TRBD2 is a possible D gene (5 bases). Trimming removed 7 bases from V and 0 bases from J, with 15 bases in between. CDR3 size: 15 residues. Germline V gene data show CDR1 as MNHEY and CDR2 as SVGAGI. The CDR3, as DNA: TGTGCCAGCATAGGAGGACGCCGGTACCAAGAGACCCAGTACTTC. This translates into CASIGGRRYQETQYF.

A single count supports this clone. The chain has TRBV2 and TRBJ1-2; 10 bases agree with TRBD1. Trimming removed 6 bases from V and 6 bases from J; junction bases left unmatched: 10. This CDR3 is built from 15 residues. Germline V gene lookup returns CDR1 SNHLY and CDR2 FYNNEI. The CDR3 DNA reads TGTGCCAGCAGGGGAATCGACAGGGGGCGCGATGGCTACACCTTC. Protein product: CASRGIDRGRDGYTF.

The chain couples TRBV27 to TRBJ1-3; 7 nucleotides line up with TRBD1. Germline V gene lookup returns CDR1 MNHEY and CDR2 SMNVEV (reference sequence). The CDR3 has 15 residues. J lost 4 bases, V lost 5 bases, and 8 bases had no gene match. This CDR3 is CASSRTGVGGNTIYF. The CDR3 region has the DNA TGTGCCAGCAGTCGAACAGGGGTAGGGGGAAACACCATATATTTT.

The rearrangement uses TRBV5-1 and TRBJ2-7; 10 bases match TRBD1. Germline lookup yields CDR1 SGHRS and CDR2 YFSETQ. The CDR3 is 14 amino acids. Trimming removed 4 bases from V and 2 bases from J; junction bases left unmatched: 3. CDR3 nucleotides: TGCGCCAGCAGCCCGGGACAGGGGCCCTACGAGCAGTACTTC. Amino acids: CASSPGQGPYEQYF.

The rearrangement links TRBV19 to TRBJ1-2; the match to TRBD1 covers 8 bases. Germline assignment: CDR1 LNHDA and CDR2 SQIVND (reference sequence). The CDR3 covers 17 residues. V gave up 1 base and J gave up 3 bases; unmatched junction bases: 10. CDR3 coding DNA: TGTGCCAGTAGTATAGCTCTCCTGGGACAGGCCGACTATGGCTACACCTTC. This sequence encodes CASSIALLGQADYGYTF.

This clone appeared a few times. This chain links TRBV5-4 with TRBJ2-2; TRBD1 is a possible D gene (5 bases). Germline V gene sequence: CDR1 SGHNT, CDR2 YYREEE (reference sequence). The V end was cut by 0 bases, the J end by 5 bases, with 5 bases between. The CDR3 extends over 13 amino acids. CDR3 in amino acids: CASSLAGTGELFF. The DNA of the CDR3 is TGTGCCAGCAGCTTGGCAGGGACCGGGGAGCTGTTTTTT.

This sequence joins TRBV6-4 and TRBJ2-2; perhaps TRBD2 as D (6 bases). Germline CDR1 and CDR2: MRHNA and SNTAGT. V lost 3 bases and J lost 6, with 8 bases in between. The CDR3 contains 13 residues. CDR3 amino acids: CASSEGEAGELFF. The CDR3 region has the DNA TGTGCCAGCAGTGAGGGGGAGGCCGGGGAGCTGTTTTTT.

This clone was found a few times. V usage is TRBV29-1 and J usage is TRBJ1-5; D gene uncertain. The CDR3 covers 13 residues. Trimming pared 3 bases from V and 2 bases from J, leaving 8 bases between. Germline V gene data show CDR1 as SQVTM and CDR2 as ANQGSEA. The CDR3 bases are TGCAGCGTTGATGGGCTGCGCAATCAGCCCCAGCATTTT. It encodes CSVDGLRNQPQHF.

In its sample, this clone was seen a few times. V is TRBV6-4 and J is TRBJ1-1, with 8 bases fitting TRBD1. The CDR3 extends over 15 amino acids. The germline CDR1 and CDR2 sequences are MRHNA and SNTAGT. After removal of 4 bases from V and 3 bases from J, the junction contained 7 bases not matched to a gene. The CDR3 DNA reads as TGTGCCAGCAGTGCCACCGGGACAGGAGACACTGAAGCTTTCTTT. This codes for CASSATGTGDTEAFF.

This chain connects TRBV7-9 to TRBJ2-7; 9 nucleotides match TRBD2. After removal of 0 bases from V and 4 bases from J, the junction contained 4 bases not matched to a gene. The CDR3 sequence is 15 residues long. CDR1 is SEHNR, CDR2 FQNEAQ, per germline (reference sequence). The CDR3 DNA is TGTGCCAGCAGCTTAGCGGCGGGGGGGCTTTACGAGCAGTACTTC. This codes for CASSLAAGGLYEQYF.

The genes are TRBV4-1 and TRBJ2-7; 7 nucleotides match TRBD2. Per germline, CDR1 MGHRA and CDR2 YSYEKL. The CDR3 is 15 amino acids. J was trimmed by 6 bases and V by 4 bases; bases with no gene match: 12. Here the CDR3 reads CASSRGRRGEGEQYF. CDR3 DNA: TGCGCCAGCAGCCGAGGGAGGAGAGGGGAGGGCGAGCAGTACTTC.

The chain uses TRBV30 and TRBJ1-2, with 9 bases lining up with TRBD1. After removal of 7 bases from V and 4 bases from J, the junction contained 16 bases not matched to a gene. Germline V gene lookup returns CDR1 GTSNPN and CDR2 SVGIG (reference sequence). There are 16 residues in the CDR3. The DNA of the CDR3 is TGTGCCTCCACCGGGACAGGGAATAACCCAACCTATGGCTACACCTTC. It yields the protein CASTGTGNNPTYGYTF. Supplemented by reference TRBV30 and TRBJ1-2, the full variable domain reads SQTIHQWPATLVQPVGSPLSLECTVEGTSNPNLYWYRQAAGRGLQLLFYSVGIGQISSEVPQNLSASRPQDRQFILSSKKLLLSDSGFYLCASTGTGNNPTYGYTFGSGTRLTVV.

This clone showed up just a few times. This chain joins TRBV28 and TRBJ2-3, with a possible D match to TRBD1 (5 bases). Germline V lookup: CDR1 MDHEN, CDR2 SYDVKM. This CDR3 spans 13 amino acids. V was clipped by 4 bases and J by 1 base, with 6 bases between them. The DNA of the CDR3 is TGTGCCAGCAGTTCGACAGGCACAGATACGCAGTATTTT. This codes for CASSSTGTDTQYF.

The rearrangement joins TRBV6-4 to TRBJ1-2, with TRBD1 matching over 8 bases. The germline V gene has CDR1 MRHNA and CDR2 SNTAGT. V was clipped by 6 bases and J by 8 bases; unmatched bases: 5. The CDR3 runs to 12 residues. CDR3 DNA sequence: TGTGCCAGCAGCGACAGGGGATGGGGCTACACCTTC. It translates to CASSDRGWGYTF.

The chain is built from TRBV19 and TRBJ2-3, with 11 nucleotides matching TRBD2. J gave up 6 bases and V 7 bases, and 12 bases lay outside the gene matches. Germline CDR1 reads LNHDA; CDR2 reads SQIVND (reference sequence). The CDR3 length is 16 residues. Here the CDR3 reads CASIRIAGGPMDTQYF. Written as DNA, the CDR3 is TGTGCCAGTATCCGGATAGCGGGAGGGCCGATGGATACGCAGTATTTT.

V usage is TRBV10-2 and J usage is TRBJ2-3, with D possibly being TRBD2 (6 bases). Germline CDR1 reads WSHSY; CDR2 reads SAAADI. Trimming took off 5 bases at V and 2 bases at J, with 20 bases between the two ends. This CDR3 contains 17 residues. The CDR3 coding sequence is TGCGCCAGCAGTCGTCCTTTAAAGCGGGCCTTCACAGATACGCAGTATTTT. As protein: CASSRPLKRAFTDTQYF.

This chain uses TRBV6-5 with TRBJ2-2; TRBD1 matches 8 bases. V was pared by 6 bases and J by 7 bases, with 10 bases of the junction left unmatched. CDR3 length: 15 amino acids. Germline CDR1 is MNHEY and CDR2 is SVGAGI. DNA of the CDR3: TGTGCCAGCAGCCGAAGACAGGGGACGAGCGGGGAGCTGTTTTTT. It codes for CASSRRQGTSGELFF.

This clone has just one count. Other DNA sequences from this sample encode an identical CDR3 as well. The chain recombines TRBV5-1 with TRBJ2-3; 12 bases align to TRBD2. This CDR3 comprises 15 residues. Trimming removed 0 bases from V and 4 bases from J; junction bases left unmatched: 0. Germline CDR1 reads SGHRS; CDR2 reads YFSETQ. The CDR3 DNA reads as TGCGCCAGCAGCTTGGGACTAGCGGGAGCAGATACGCAGTATTTT. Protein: CASSLGLAGADTQYF.

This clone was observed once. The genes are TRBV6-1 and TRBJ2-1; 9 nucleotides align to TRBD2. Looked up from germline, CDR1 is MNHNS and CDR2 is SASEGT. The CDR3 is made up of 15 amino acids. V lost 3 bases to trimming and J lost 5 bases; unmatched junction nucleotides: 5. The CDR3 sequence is CASSDQRGAHNEQFF. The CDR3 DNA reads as TGTGCCAGCAGTGATCAGCGGGGGGCACACAATGAGCAGTTCTTC.